This TCR beta chain was identified during a study of technical replicates of blood from several donors. The repertoire was sequenced with immunoSEQ multiplex PCR; TCRdb's copy has only in-frame clones and lacks some. This sample has tens of thousands of clones, with over 90% found just once. With V trimmed by 5 bases and J by 6 bases, 12 bases remained unmatched. The CDR3 runs 15 residues. From germline, CDR1 is LNHDA and CDR2 SQIVND (reference sequence). Sequencing was done on a sample of T cells isolated from PBMCs. The receptor's source is a human donor in good health. The V and J genes are TRBV19 and TRBJ1-2, with TRBD1 matching 7 bases. CDR3 sequence reads: CASSFTQGDVHGYTF. The CDR3 DNA is TGTGCCAGTAGTTTTACTCAGGGGGACGTCCATGGCTACACCTTC.